This is a list of T cell receptor beta chains from one sample in a study of CD8+ T cells in alopecia areata. TCRdb's copy holds only in-frame clones and misses some; the assay was immunoSEQ multiplex PCR. The profile covers 150,000 to 200,000 clones, with approximately 60% appearing a single time and more than 4.5% taken by the ten largest. The sample consisted of CD4+ T cells sorted from blood. The source of these receptors is a human donor in good health. The conserved cysteine and the conserved F or W are not part of the CDR3 here. Fields, in order: clone size, V gene, J gene, D gene, CDR3 protein. A D gene is named only where the DNA matches it firmly. Part of the rows lack a size; the others show once, few, many or a class for expanded clones.

.	TRBV14	TRBJ2-7	.	ASRMAGGGEQY
.	TRBV7-7	TRBJ2-7	.	ASSRGASYEQY
few	TRBV7-8	TRBJ2-1	TRBD1	ASKPSTGFSEQF
.	TRBV30	TRBJ1-2	.	AWLSGLGYT
.	TRBV28	TRBJ2-6	TRBD1	ASSQGAPGQGAPGANVLT
.	TRBV5-1	TRBJ1-4	.	ASSLAQGLGEKLF
few	TRBV28	TRBJ1-5	.	ASSLSGAHNQPQH
few	TRBV7-9	TRBJ2-2	.	ASSRSFTGELF
few	TRBV2	TRBJ2-3	.	ASARGGIWQTDTQY
few	TRBV25-1	TRBJ2-3	.	ASSGGQPTDTQY
.	TRBV10-2	TRBJ2-5	.	ASNGRGPWETQY
.	TRBV5-4	.	TRBD2	ASSSASGAYEQY
.	TRBV30	TRBJ1-5	.	AWTPGPNQPQH
few	TRBV5-1	TRBJ2-5	.	ASSLGDAGGTQY
.	TRBV28	TRBJ1-5	.	ASSLTGPGQPQH
few	TRBV18	TRBJ1-4	.	ASSSESVLVGEKLF
.	TRBV29-1	TRBJ2-7	.	SVGTLGSYEQY
.	TRBV29-1	TRBJ2-1	TRBD2	SVTGLARYNEQF
.	TRBV13	TRBJ1-2	TRBD1	ASSSSLQGSHFNYGYT
few	TRBV4-1	TRBJ1-2	.	ASSQEGHLGYT
.	TRBV5-1	TRBJ2-5	.	ASSLKAREETQY
.	TRBV30	TRBJ2-1	.	AWSVVGHRGEF
few	TRBV23-1	TRBJ2-7	TRBD2	ASSLDLAGEIHYEQY
.	TRBV7-9	TRBJ1-2	.	ASSPGGSRYT
once	TRBV29-1	TRBJ1-2	.	SVLGDYGYT
.	TRBV5-1	TRBJ2-2	.	ASSLTANTGELF
.	TRBV5-5	TRBJ2-7	.	ASSLVYEQY
.	TRBV29-1	TRBJ2-1	.	SVMNSYNEQF
.	TRBV29-1	TRBJ1-2	.	SGVEGDYGYT
few	TRBV29-1	TRBJ1-2	.	SVEVLRGYGYT
.	TRBV5-4	TRBJ1-1	.	ASITQGARMNTEAF
.	TRBV5-1	TRBJ2-2	.	ASSLNWVSTGELF
.	TRBV28	TRBJ2-1	TRBD1	ASSPKPDRPYNEQF
once	TRBV9	TRBJ1-3	.	ASSVAGNTIY
once	TRBV29-1	TRBJ2-5	TRBD1	SVETGTETQY
few	TRBV19	TRBJ1-5	.	ASSWVGQPQH
.	TRBV9	TRBJ1-5	.	ASSQGPGQPQH
.	TRBV29-1	TRBJ1-1	.	SAQQMNTEAF
few	TRBV21-1	TRBJ2-6	.	ASSPYSGANVLT
.	TRBV29-1	TRBJ1-2	.	SVTGLRAGYT
.	TRBV7-3	TRBJ1-5	.	ASSLGQNQPQH
.	TRBV9	TRBJ2-5	TRBD2	ASSGGRRTSALETQY
.	TRBV2	TRBJ2-3	.	ANSADGGRTDTQY
few	TRBV28	TRBJ2-1	.	ATEASPEQF
few	TRBV11-2	TRBJ2-7	.	ASSLVPGAYEQY
few	TRBV29-1	TRBJ2-7	TRBD1	SVERRTGRSSEQY
.	TRBV20-1	TRBJ1-1	.	SALGTEAF
.	TRBV2	TRBJ2-3	.	ASSEKRWGTDTQY
.	TRBV6-5	TRBJ1-2	.	ASSETGSYGYT
.	TRBV9	TRBJ2-3	.	ASSVGGAAGTQY
few	TRBV6-5	TRBJ2-7	.	ASRPAIFREQY
.	TRBV5-1	TRBJ2-5	.	ASTLQETQY
.	TRBV29-1	TRBJ2-1	.	SVGPGSSYNEQF
.	TRBV7-9	TRBJ2-7	TRBD2	ASSRTLSGIDYEQY
few	TRBV29-1	TRBJ1-5	.	SVVFFGGSNQPQH
.	TRBV7-6	TRBJ2-5	.	ASSRGGQETQY
.	TRBV20-1	TRBJ2-7	.	SARAGRQY
.	TRBV7-3	TRBJ2-5	.	ASTCPLH
few	TRBV30	TRBJ2-2	.	AWSVRSVGELF
few	TRBV7-9	TRBJ2-5	TRBD1	ASSFPTGPETQY